A few counts support the clone carrying this T cell receptor (beta chain). Alongside a J-beta primer mix, a sample-barcoded 5' primer served in a second PCR lasting roughly 7 to 11 cycles. Using its own MiXCR run on the 5' RACE reads, TCRdb lists one record per CDR3 protein. The sample includes 1.5 million to 2 million distinct CDR3 sequences, approximately 39% of them seen just once. The sample comes from a study of blood T cells in healthy people across ages. Trimming took 8 bases from V and 8 from J; bases not matched to a gene: 6. CDR3 length: 13 amino acids. The receptor comes from a human donor in good health. The chain employs TRBV12-3 or TRBV12-4 and TRBJ1-4, with 9 bases matching TRBD1. Sequenced sample: blood. The CDR3 reads CASGRQGGEKLFF. In DNA, the CDR3 is TGTGCCAGCGGAAGACAGGGGGGCGAAAAACTGTTTTTT.